Sequencing of this T cell receptor beta chain was carried out in a study of shared clonotypes between healthy human individuals (dated by TCRdb to the early 2020s). Notes on the research overall: A couple of women and three men aged 18 to 49 years were included in the cohort. For each donor, CD4 naive and CD4 memory were each run on three plates, CD8 naive on two plates, and CD8 memory on one plate. To estimate repertoire size and how much clonotype sharing occurs between individuals, the study deeply sequenced the blood TCR repertoires of several healthy adults. To increase sequencing depth and limit assay-specific biases, TCR repertoire library preparation and sequencing were carried out by different laboratories using diverse techniques. Per donor, leukapheresis produced somewhere between about 0.85 and 9.5 billion PBMCs. What the study reported, not specific to this receptor: Sampling was restricted to blood, and TCR repertoires in tissues likely differ from the TCR repertoires found in blood. Pairwise subsampling led to the expectation that sequencing depth would affect the degree of clonotype sharing among donors. The genetic and exposure-history diversity represented was limited by the small number of donors. Higher generation probabilities were observed for clonotypes shared by all four sorted-subset donors than for non-shared clonotypes. Across four donors, approximately 4.9% of naive CD4, around 3.5% of naive CD8, approximately 2.5% of memory CD4, and roughly 0.4% of memory CD8 clonotypes were shared. Rarefaction of sorted-subset datasets indicated incomplete sequencing despite the large sequencing depth. Larger estimated clonotype richness was generally found for naive subsets than for memory subsets.

Worth noting for this clone: What antigen it recognizes has not been identified. The input lacks base qualities; no much larger clone sits a single base away.

Using the deep immunoSEQ assay, TCR CDR3 regions were amplified from genomic DNA by multiplex PCR. Extracted genomic DNA from each cell subset was spread evenly across all wells of several immunoSEQ 96-well plates, with each plate serving as a replicate. Each replicate PCR for sorted subsets received about 0.2 ug genomic DNA, equal to roughly 30,000 T cell genomes. The purified libraries were quantified using a Qubit 3.0 fluorometer, sized with a Bioanalyzer 2100, and then quantified again using the KAPA Library Quantification kit. A separate single-read 150-cycle Illumina NextSeq 550 flow cell was used to sequence each immunoSEQ 96-well plate. The study's processing was this. The immunoSEQ output contained only junctional sequences without quality scores, so filtering could not match that applied to full-length reads. To assign V/J genes and CDR3, sequences were annotated using PyIR, a Python wrapper for IgBLAST v1.9, with IMGT germline references. Any read was removed if the V/J assignment was weak (E-value above 1e-6), the CDR3 was missing, or the read contained stop codons, out-of-frame junctions, or ambiguous translated residues. V3J clonotypes were defined by identical inferred V gene, J gene, and CDR3 amino acid sequence. Percentage overlap between repertoires was computed as shared unique clonotypes divided by the size of the smaller repertoire. Three approaches were used to assess repertoire richness: RTK rarefaction, the Chao1 estimator, and Recon v2.1 estimates of unobserved clonotypes. OLGA was used to compute generation probabilities for all TCRbeta clonotypes that the gDNA method yielded from a handful of donors. Entries here come from immuneACCESS through TCRdb and include only in-frame sequences with V and J called. Some clones fail to appear in such tables; in the studies checked, an unresolved V gene covers under half of the shortfall, and the cause of the remainder is unknown. That table gives V, J and clone size, and the DNA gave D and trimming. The sample data list roughly 2.5 million clones, and approximately 90% of these were observed just once. Under 0.15% of the sample lies in the top ten.

Including cysteine and phenylalanine, the CDR3 has 12 amino acids. Only the CDR3 part of the read is kept: 36 bases, read in frame from the first base. The V and J ends are trimmed by 4 bases and 4 bases, leaving 7 bases between them. CDR1 LNHDA and CDR2 SQIVND are derived from the germline V gene (reference sequence). The donors were healthy, HIV-negative adults with no recently reported acute infections or vaccinations. Only Caucasian adults living in Nashville, Tennessee, USA were represented among the donors. Magnetic negative selection was used to enrich CD4+ T cells, after which naive cells were positively selected on CD45RA and the negative fraction became the memory subset. After blood collection by leukapheresis, PBMCs were isolated using Ficoll-Histopaque density gradient centrifugation and then cryopreserved in the vapor phase of liquid nitrogen. Purity and quantity of every magnetically sorted T cell population were checked by analytical flow cytometry. Each sorted fraction had its genomic DNA isolated and then quantified by UV absorbance on a Nanodrop 2000c.

The sequence was obtained from a man between 18 and 29 years old in good health. The chain is encoded by TRBV19 joined to TRBJ1-1, with the D gene call left open. The source material was naive CD4+ T cells sorted from blood. Per the publication, the cell subset or site label means: CD45RA+ positively selected. The nucleotide sequence reads TGTGCCAGTAGTAGAACAGTCACTGAAGCTTTCTTT. Its coded protein is CASSRTVTEAFF.